The present T cell receptor (beta chain) was sequenced within a study of metastatic and nonmetastatic thyroid tumors. General study results and limits: Compared with benign nodules, malignant thyroid tumors were reported to have significantly higher TCR beta diversity in both blood and tumor.

All patients were treatment-naive before thyroid surgery. The table lists this clone with many counts. Its specificity is not known. As handled by the study authors: Between-group CDR3 differences, defined by clinicopathological status, yielded a distant-metastasis classifier for papillary thyroid cancer. TCRdb re-called the PCR reads with MiXCR. These V and J calls are TCRdb output, not the study's own analysis. The sample shows 30,000 to 35,000 clones, 15% of them seen only once. This receptor was identified in a male donor with papillary thyroid cancer or a benign thyroid nodule (not recorded which). Some clones in this sample may be carry-over from other donors' samples. Sequenced sample: blood.

In DNA form, the CDR3 reads TGTGCCAGTGACAGGTCTAGCACAGATACGCAGTATTTT. Translated: CASDRSSTDTQYF. The chain has TRBV6-1 and TRBJ2-3, with a tentative D call TRBD1 (6 bases). Germline CDR1 and CDR2: MNHNS and SASEGT. V shed 9 bases and J shed 0 bases, with 10 bases lying between them. The CDR3 has 13 residues.